The 6 T cell receptor beta chains listed next were all sequenced from one sample in a study of OX40 agonist ivuxolimab in advanced cancers. Sequenced by immunoSEQ multiplex PCR; TCRdb stores in-frame clones only, minus some. The data hold 150,000 to 190,000 clones, with 85% to 95% observed a single time. The sample was CD4+ or CD8+ T cells sorted from blood, taken in a trial of the OX40 agonist ivuxolimab. The receptors come from an adult with an advanced solid tumor such as melanoma, head and neck, liver or kidney cancer.

The J gene is TRBJ2-7, the V gene TRBV19; maybe TRBD2 (6 bases). Trimming pared 6 bases from V and 0 bases from J, leaving 15 bases between. The CDR3 spans 15 residues. Germline CDR1 LNHDA, CDR2 SQIVND (reference sequence). CDR3 bases: TGTGCCAGTAGGTGGAAAGGGGACTCCTCCTACGAGCAGTACTTC. Its protein is CASRWKGDSSYEQYF.

The chain couples TRBV7-2 to TRBJ1-1; D gene uncertain. The V gene lost 2 bases and the J gene lost 5 bases, with 12 bases spanning the gap. CDR1 and CDR2 from the germline V gene are SGHTA and FQGNSA. This CDR3 region has 14 residues. CDR3 bases: TGTGCCAGCAGCTTATACGGGGTGTCAACTGAAGCTTTCTTT. Its translation: CASSLYGVSTEAFF.

The V gene is TRBV9, the J gene TRBJ2-1; 9 bases fit TRBD1. The length of the CDR3 is 14 residues. J was trimmed by 5 bases and V by 1 base; bases with no gene match: 1. The germline V gene encodes CDR1 SGDLS and CDR2 YYNGEE. The CDR3, as DNA: TGTGCCAGCAGCGTAAGGGACAGGGACAATGAGCAGTTCTTC. Translated: CASSVRDRDNEQFF.

CDR3 loop: CASSLSFRGTLEKLFF. CDR3 nucleotide sequence: TGTGCCAGCAGTTTATCCTTTCGGGGAACCCTTGAAAAACTGTTTTTT. V is TRBV27 and J is TRBJ1-4; D is uncertain. Germline lookup yields CDR1 MNHEY and CDR2 SMNVEV (reference sequence). The CDR3 length is 16 residues. Between the trimmed V and J ends, which lost 0 bases and 7 bases, there was a span of 15 bases.

The V call is TRBV27, the J call TRBJ2-1; no reliable D call. The CDR3 totals 15 residues. CDR1 MNHEY and CDR2 SMNVEV come from the germline V gene (reference sequence). The V and J ends lost 7 bases and 2 bases respectively, with 15 bases between them. DNA of the CDR3: TGTGCCAGCAAACCCAGGTCCTCAACCTACAATGAGCAGTTCTTC. Encoded protein: CASKPRSSTYNEQFF.

This clone was counted a single time. V usage is TRBV5-8 and J usage is TRBJ2-7, with a weak D call TRBD2 (5 bases). The CDR3 has 14 residues. V was trimmed by 0 bases and J by 4 bases, leaving 11 bases between them. The germline V gene encodes CDR1 SGHTS and CDR2 YDEGEE. The CDR3 nucleotides are TGTGCCAGCAGCTTGGCCGGGGTCGTTTACGAGCAGTACTTC. This gives the protein CASSLAGVVYEQYF.